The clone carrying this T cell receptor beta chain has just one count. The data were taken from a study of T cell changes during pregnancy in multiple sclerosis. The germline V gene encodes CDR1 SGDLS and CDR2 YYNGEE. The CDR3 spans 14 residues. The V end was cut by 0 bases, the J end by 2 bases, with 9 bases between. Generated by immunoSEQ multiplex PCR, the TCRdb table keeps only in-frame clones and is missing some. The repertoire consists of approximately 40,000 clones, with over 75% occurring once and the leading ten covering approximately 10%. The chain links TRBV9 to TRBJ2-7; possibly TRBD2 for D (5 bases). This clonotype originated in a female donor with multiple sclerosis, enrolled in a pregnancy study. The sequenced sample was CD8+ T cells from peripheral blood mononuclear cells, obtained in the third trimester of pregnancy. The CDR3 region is CASSVAGEPYEQYF. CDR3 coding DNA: TGTGCCAGCAGCGTAGCCGGGGAGCCCTACGAGCAGTACTTC.